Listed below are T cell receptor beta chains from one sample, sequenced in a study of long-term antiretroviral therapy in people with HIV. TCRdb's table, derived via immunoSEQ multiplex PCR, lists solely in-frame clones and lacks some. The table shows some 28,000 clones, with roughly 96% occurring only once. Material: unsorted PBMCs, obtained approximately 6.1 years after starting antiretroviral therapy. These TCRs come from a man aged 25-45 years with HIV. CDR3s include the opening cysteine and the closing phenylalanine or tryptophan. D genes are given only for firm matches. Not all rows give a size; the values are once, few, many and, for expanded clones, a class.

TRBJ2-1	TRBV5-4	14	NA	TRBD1	CASSMRQGSNEQFF	TGTGCCAGCAGCATGAGACAGGGCTCCAATGAGCAGTTCTTC
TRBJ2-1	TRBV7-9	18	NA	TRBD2	CASSLGPGTSGGDNEQFF	TGTGCCAGCAGCTTAGGCCCCGGGACTAGCGGGGGTGACAATGAGCAGTTCTTC
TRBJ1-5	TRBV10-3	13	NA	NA	CAISLGDNQPQHF	TGTGCCATCAGCCTAGGGGACAATCAGCCCCAGCATTTT
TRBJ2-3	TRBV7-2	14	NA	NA	CASSLAGITDTQYF	TGTGCCAGCAGCTTAGCTGGGATCACAGATACGCAGTATTTT
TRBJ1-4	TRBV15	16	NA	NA	CATSRDAGATNEKLFF	TGTGCCACCAGCAGGGACGCAGGGGCAACTAATGAAAAACTGTTTTTT
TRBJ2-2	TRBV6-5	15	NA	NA	CASKVGTGRTGELFF	TGTGCCAGCAAAGTTGGTACAGGGAGGACCGGGGAGCTGTTTTTT
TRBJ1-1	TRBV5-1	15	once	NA	CASSLQASRNTEAFF	TGCGCCAGCAGCTTGCAGGCTAGCCGGAACACTGAAGCTTTCTTT
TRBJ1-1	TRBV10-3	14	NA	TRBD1	CATGQETPNTEAFF	TGTGCCACCGGACAGGAGACCCCGAACACTGAAGCTTTCTTT
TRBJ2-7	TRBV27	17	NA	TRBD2	CASSLGLAGDLPLEQYF	TGTGCCAGCAGTCTGGGACTAGCGGGAGACCTCCCCCTCGAGCAGTACTTC
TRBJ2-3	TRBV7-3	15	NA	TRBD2	CASSPIAGETDTQYF	TGTGCCAGCAGCCCGATAGCGGGAGAGACAGATACGCAGTATTTT
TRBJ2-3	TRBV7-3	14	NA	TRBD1	CASSRTGGTDTQYF	TGTGCCAGCAGCCGTACAGGGGGCACAGATACGCAGTATTTT
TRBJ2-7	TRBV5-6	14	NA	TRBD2	CASSWYGGSYEQYF	TGTGCCAGCAGCTGGTACGGCGGGAGTTACGAGCAGTACTTC
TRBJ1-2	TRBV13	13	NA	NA	CASSKGGLSGYTF	TGTGCCAGCAGCAAGGGGGGGTTATCTGGCTACACCTTC
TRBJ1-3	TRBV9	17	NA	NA	CASSVSGGGLSGNTIYF	TGTGCCAGCAGCGTCAGCGGGGGGGGATTATCTGGAAACACCATATATTTT
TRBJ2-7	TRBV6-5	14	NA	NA	CASRVPGESYEQYF	TGTGCCAGCAGGGTCCCTGGGGAGTCCTACGAGCAGTACTTC
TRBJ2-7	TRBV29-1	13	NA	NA	CSVEEGPPYEQYF	TGCAGCGTTGAAGAAGGGCCTCCCTACGAGCAGTACTTC
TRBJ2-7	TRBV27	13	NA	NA	CASSLSWGDEQYF	TGTGCCAGCAGTTTATCTTGGGGGGACGAGCAGTACTTC
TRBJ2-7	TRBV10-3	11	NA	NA	CAISDLYEQYF	TGTGCCATCAGTGACCTTTACGAGCAGTACTTC
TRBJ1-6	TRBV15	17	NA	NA	CATSRDYAGGVGSPLHF	TGTGCCACCAGCAGAGATTACGCGGGGGGCGTCGGGTCACCCCTCCACTTT
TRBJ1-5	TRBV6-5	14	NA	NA	CASSYSDGGQPQHF	TGTGCCAGCAGTTACTCGGACGGCGGACAGCCCCAGCATTTT
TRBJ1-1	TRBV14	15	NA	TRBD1	CASSQDTGAGTEAFF	TGTGCCAGCAGCCAAGATACAGGGGCGGGCACTGAAGCTTTCTTT
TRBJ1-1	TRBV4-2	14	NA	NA	CASSQAGGNTEAFF	TGTGCCAGCAGCCAAGCGGGGGGGAACACTGAAGCTTTCTTT
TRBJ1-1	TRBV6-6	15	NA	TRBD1	CASSDTGTGRAEAFF	TGTGCCAGCAGCGATACCGGGACAGGGAGAGCTGAAGCTTTCTTT
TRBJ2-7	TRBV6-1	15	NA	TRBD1	CASSRSPGQGHEQYF	TGTGCCAGCAGCAGAAGTCCGGGACAGGGCCACGAGCAGTACTTC
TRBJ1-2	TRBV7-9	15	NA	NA	CASSFGAPGGDGYTF	TGTGCCAGCAGCTTTGGTGCCCCTGGCGGCGATGGCTACACCTTC
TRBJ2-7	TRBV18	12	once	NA	CASSPQDYEQYF	TGTGCCAGCTCACCACAAGACTACGAGCAGTACTTC
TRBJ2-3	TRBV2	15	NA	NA	CASSGGVGLTDTQYF	TGTGCCAGCAGTGGTGGTGTCGGACTCACAGATACGCAGTATTTT
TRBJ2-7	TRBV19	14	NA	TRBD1	CASSIAGTGYEQYF	TGTGCCAGTAGTATAGCCGGGACAGGGTACGAGCAGTACTTC
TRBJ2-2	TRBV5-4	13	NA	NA	CASSLEDTGELFF	TGTGCCAGCAGCTTGGAGGACACCGGGGAGCTGTTTTTT
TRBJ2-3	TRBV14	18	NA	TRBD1	CASSSHRGAGLGTDTQYF	TGTGCCAGCAGCTCGCACAGGGGGGCGGGACTGGGCACAGATACGCAGTATTTT
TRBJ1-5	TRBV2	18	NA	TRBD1	CASRGPGQGAHRNQPQHF	TGTGCCAGCAGGGGCCCGGGACAGGGGGCCCACCGCAATCAGCCCCAGCATTTT
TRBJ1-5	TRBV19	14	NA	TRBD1	CASTLQGAYQPQHF	TGTGCCAGTACCCTACAGGGGGCTTATCAGCCCCAGCATTTT
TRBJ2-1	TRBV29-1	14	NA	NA	CSVDHPGLHNEQFF	TGCAGCGTTGACCATCCAGGGCTCCACAATGAGCAGTTCTTC
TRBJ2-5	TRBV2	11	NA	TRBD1	CAIDRGQTQYF	TGTGCCATCGACAGGGGTCAGACCCAGTACTTC
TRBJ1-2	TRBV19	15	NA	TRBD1	CASRKTTGGVDGYTF	TGTGCCAGTAGAAAGACAACAGGGGGAGTGGATGGCTACACCTTC
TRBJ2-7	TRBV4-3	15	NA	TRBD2	CASSQATSVTYEQYF	TGCGCCAGCAGCCAAGCGACTAGCGTTACCTACGAGCAGTACTTC
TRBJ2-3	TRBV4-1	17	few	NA	CASSQDPGTTSTDTQYF	TGCGCCAGCAGCCAAGATCCCGGAACCACTAGCACAGATACGCAGTATTTT
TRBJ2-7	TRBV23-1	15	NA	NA	CASSQEVAVRGEQYF	TGCGCCAGCAGTCAAGAGGTGGCAGTGCGCGGCGAGCAGTACTTC
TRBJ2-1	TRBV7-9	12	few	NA	CASSFGSTEQFF	TGTGCCAGCAGCTTCGGCTCGACGGAGCAGTTCTTC
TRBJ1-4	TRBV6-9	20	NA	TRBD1	CARLSWDRGLFRRVFEKLFF	TGTGCCAGACTGAGCTGGGACAGGGGGCTATTTCGGCGGGTTTTTGAAAAACTGTTTTTT
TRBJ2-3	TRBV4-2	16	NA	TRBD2	CASSQDAGGGTDTQYF	TGTGCCAGCAGCCAAGATGCGGGAGGGGGCACAGATACGCAGTATTTT
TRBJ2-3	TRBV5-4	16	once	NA	CASSLMGILSTDTQYF	TGTGCCAGCAGCTTAATGGGGATACTTAGCACAGATACGCAGTATTTT
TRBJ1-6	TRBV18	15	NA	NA	CASSRGRGYNSPLHF	TGTGCCAGCTCACGAGGGCGAGGATATAATTCACCCCTCCACTTT
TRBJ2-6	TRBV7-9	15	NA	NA	CASSLSGAGANVLTF	TGTGCCAGCAGCTTGTCAGGGGCTGGGGCCAACGTCCTGACTTTC
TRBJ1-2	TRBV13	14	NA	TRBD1	CASSLGRQGGGYTF	TGTGCCAGCAGCTTAGGCAGACAGGGGGGAGGCTACACCTTC
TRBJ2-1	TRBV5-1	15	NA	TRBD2	CASSLSGGAYNEQFF	TGCGCCAGCAGCTTGTCCGGGGGGGCGTACAATGAGCAGTTCTTC
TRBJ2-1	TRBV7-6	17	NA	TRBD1	CASSLWGRTRTGGEQFF	TGTGCCAGCAGCTTATGGGGACGAACAAGGACAGGGGGTGAGCAGTTCTTC
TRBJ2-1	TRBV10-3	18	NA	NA	CAISVKDGWAVGNNEQFF	TGTGCCATCAGTGTAAAGGATGGGTGGGCAGTGGGGAACAATGAGCAGTTCTTC
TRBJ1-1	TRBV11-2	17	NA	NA	CASSPEPGQYLNTEAFF	TGTGCCAGCAGCCCGGAACCAGGACAGTACCTGAACACTGAAGCTTTCTTT
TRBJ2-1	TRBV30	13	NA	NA	CAWSRDHYNEQFF	TGTGCCTGGAGCCGGGACCATTACAATGAGCAGTTCTTC
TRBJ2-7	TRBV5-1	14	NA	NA	CASSLEVPYYEQYF	TGCGCCAGCAGCTTGGAGGTGCCCTACTACGAGCAGTACTTC
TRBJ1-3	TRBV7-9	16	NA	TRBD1	CASSLRTGSSGNTIYF	TGTGCCAGCAGCTTACGGACAGGGAGCTCTGGAAACACCATATATTTT
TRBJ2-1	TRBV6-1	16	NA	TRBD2	CASSELITGGYNEQFF	TGTGCCAGCAGTGAATTGATAACGGGGGGTTACAATGAGCAGTTCTTC